The 15 T cell receptor beta chains given below trace back to one sample, sequenced in a study of blood T cell repertoires in COVID-19. Profiling relied on immunoSEQ multiplex PCR, and the TCRdb table lists in-frame clones only, not all of them. Here the sample spans around 320,000 clones, over 85% being singletons. The sample comprised PBMCs or T cells enriched from blood (not recorded which). These receptors were taken from a woman between 50 and 59 years old who had been exposed to COVID-19.

The V call is TRBV20-1, the J call TRBJ1-1; D is unresolved. The germline CDR1 and CDR2 sequences are DFQATT and SNEGSKA (reference sequence). The CDR3 is 11 residues long. V was pared by 0 bases and J by 7 bases, with 6 bases between. The CDR3 loop reads CSARDLYEAFF. CDR3 DNA sequence: TGCAGTGCTAGAGATTTGTATGAAGCTTTCTTT.

The rearrangement links TRBV7-8 to TRBJ2-1; 16 bases match TRBD2. Germline CDR1 SGHVS, CDR2 FQNEAQ. The CDR3 spans 15 residues. The V gene end was trimmed by 10 bases and the J gene end by 7 bases; junction bases not matched to a gene: 7. The CDR3 sequence is CATNLGLAGGNEQFF. In nucleotides, the CDR3 is TGTGCCACCAACCTGGGACTAGCGGGGGGGAATGAGCAGTTCTTC.

Written as DNA, the CDR3 is TGTGCCAGCAGCGAGGACAGAAAATCCTCTGGAAACACCATATATTTT. Protein sequence: CASSEDRKSSGNTIYF. J is TRBJ1-3 and V is TRBV7-9, with TRBD1 as a possible D gene (6 bases). CDR1 is SEHNR and CDR2 is FQNEAQ in the germline V gene (reference sequence). V was cut by 5 bases and J by 0 bases, with 14 bases left in between. This CDR3 is built from 16 residues.

The genes are TRBV2 and TRBJ1-2; the D is unclear. Trimming pared 4 bases from V and 4 bases from J, leaving 13 bases between. The length of the CDR3 is 14 residues. Germline CDR1 and CDR2: SNHLY and FYNNEI. CDR3 bases: TGTGCCAGCAGTGTGGGCCAGCTTTTCTATGGCTACACCTTC. The encoded protein is CASSVGQLFYGYTF.

The chain uses TRBV28 and TRBJ2-7; 9 bases align to TRBD1. The CDR3 has 16 amino acids. The V gene end was trimmed by 5 bases and the J gene end by 0 bases; junction bases not matched to a gene: 8. In germline, CDR1 is MDHEN, CDR2 SYDVKM. Here the CDR3 reads CASSKQGALSSYEQYF. The CDR3 coding sequence is TGTGCCAGCAGTAAACAGGGGGCCTTGAGCTCCTACGAGCAGTACTTC.

This clone appeared once. The chain has TRBV13 and TRBJ2-3; 7 nucleotides match TRBD1. The germline CDR1 and CDR2 sequences are PRHDT and FYEKMQ (reference sequence). The CDR3 consists of 15 residues. With V trimmed by 5 bases and J by 1 base, 6 bases remained unmatched. CDR3 bases: TGTGCCAGCAGCATGACAGGGTACGGCACAGATACGCAGTATTTT. It codes for CASSMTGYGTDTQYF.

V gene TRBV28 combines with J gene TRBJ2-2, with TRBD1 matching 8 bases. Germline V gives CDR1 MDHEN, CDR2 SYDVKM. The CDR3 has 19 residues. The trim removed 4 bases at V and 1 base at J, leaving 14 bases unmatched. The chain's CDR3 is CASSSFVSTGTGNTGELFF. CDR3 bases: TGTGCCAGCAGTTCATTTGTCTCGACCGGGACAGGGAACACCGGGGAGCTGTTTTTT.

This rearrangement joins TRBV4-1 to TRBJ2-7; D unclear. The CDR3 has 14 amino acids. Germline V CDR1 and CDR2: MGHRA, YSYEKL. V shed 1 base and J shed 6 bases, with 13 bases lying between them. CDR3 residues: CASSQGLQLFEQYF. CDR3 DNA sequence: TGCGCCAGCAGCCAAGGTTTACAGTTATTCGAGCAGTACTTC.

The chain's CDR3 is CAWRVRSDNEKLFF. For the CDR3, the DNA is TGTGCCTGGAGAGTTAGGAGTGATAATGAAAAACTGTTTTTT. The chain links TRBV30 to TRBJ1-4; D not resolved. This CDR3 has 14 residues. V lost 3 bases and J lost 4, with 12 bases in between. Germline loops: CDR1 GTSNPN, CDR2 SVGIG (reference sequence).

This chain connects TRBV3-1 (or the pseudogene TRBV3-2) to TRBJ2-6, with D possibly being TRBD1 (5 bases). Trimming removed 3 bases from V and 4 bases from J, with 7 bases in between. Per the germline V gene, CDR1 is LGHDT and CDR2 is YNNKEL (reference sequence). The CDR3 is 14 amino acids. CDR3 residues: CASSHGAGANVLTF. The CDR3, as DNA: TGTGCCAGCAGCCATGGGGCCGGGGCCAACGTCCTGACTTTC.

The chain carries TRBV6-1 and TRBJ2-1; weak D call: TRBD2 (6 bases). The CDR3 sequence is 15 residues long. V gave up 0 bases and J gave up 4 bases, with 10 bases separating them. From germline, CDR1 is MNHNS and CDR2 SASEGT. In nucleotides, the CDR3 is TGTGCCAGCAGTGAAGCATCGACTAGATACAATGAGCAGTTCTTC. The encoded protein is CASSEASTRYNEQFF.

V usage is TRBV19 and J usage is TRBJ1-5; D possibly corresponds to TRBD1 (5 bases). V was pared by 4 bases and J by 3 bases, with 10 bases between. The CDR3 is 14 residues long. From germline, CDR1 is LNHDA and CDR2 SQIVND (reference sequence). CDR3 region: CASSREGFNQPQHF. DNA for the CDR3: TGTGCCAGTAGTAGGGAGGGGTTCAATCAGCCCCAGCATTTT. The entire variable domain, with the rest obtained from reference TRBV19 and TRBJ1-5, is as follows: DGGITQSPKYLFRKEGQNVTLSCEQNLNHDAMYWYRQDPGQGLRLIYYSQIVNDFQKGDIAEGYSVSREKKESFPLTVTSAQKNPTAFYLCASSREGFNQPQHFGDGTRLSIL.

V usage is TRBV5-1 and J usage is TRBJ2-1; 7 nucleotides match TRBD1. The CDR3 loop spans 16 amino acids. Germline assignment: CDR1 SGHRS and CDR2 YFSETQ. V dropped 4 bases and J dropped 7; count of bases not matched to a gene: 14. Written as DNA, the CDR3 is TGCGCCAGCAGCCTAGGACAGGCCCACCTGGGGAATGAGCAGTTCTTC. Translation: CASSLGQAHLGNEQFF.

The gene calls are TRBV4-2 and TRBJ2-7; a weak D match, TRBD2 (7 bases). The V gene's germline CDR1 is LGHNA and CDR2 YNFKEQ. Deletions cut 1 base from V and 4 bases from J, with 14 bases between. The CDR3 is 15 residues long. CDR3 sequence (DNA): TGTGCCAGCAGCCAAGGCGGGGGCGGACCTTACGAGCAGTACTTC. Residues: CASSQGGGGPYEQYF.

This sequence joins TRBV5-6 and TRBJ2-5; 8 bases align to TRBD1. After removal of 3 bases from V and 4 bases from J, the junction contained 8 bases not matched to a gene. The CDR3 extends over 15 amino acids. The germline V gene has CDR1 SGHDT and CDR2 YYEEEE. In DNA, the CDR3 is TGTGCCAGCAGCTCCTTGGGGACAGGTGGAGAGACCCAGTACTTC. This sequence encodes CASSSLGTGGETQYF.